This T cell receptor (beta chain) was recovered during a study of OX40 agonist ivuxolimab in advanced cancers. Background on the study: The diagnoses of dose-escalation patients were hepatocellular carcinoma, melanoma, renal cell or head and neck cancer.

The germline V gene encodes CDR1 KGHSH and CDR2 LQKENI. CDR3 size: 14 residues. Trimming cost V 3 bases and J 4 bases, with 12 bases left between them. Using immunoSEQ multiplex PCR, the repertoire was profiled, and TCRdb retains in-frame clones only, with some absent. The table records tens of thousands of clones, around 85% of them present only once. The source material was CD4+ or CD8+ T cells sorted from blood, sampled in a trial of the OX40 agonist ivuxolimab. The chain carries TRBV18 and TRBJ2-5, with D hard to call. This receptor was identified in an adult with an advanced solid tumor such as melanoma, head and neck, liver or kidney cancer. The CDR3 sequence is CASSPLEVSETQYF. Here the CDR3 DNA reads TGTGCCAGCTCACCCTTAGAGGTTTCAGAGACCCAGTACTTC.